These 12 T cell receptor beta chains were sequenced from one sample in a study of shared clonotypes between healthy human individuals. The repertoire was sequenced with immunoSEQ multiplex PCR; TCRdb's copy has only in-frame clones and lacks some. The table records some 2.1 million clones, 95% of them present only once. The sequenced sample consisted of naive CD4+ T cells sorted from blood. As to subset: CD45RA+ positively selected. The receptors shown here come from a young man in good health.

A word on this clone: In the same sample, other DNA sequences code for this CDR3. The chain employs TRBV5-1 and TRBJ1-5; 11 positions match TRBD1. Trimming cost V 3 bases and J 6 bases; bases outside gene matches: 2. The CDR3 is made up of 14 amino acids. The germline gives CDR1 SGHRS, CDR2 YFSETQ. Written as DNA, the CDR3 is TGCGCCAGCAGCTCTGGGACAGGGGGTCAGCCCCAGCATTTT. The encoded protein is CASSSGTGGQPQHF.

The chain combines TRBV30 with TRBJ2-7; D uncertain. This CDR3 is built from 14 residues. Germline V CDR1 and CDR2: GTSNPN, SVGIG (reference sequence). V was clipped by 5 bases and J by 6 bases, with 20 bases between them. CDR3 sequence (DNA): TGTGCCTGGGTCTTATGGTCCTCTCGATTCGAGCAGTACTTC. Protein product: CAWVLWSSRFEQYF.

The chain links TRBV30 to TRBJ2-7, with D perhaps TRBD2 (5 bases). The CDR3 has 13 amino acids. V was shortened by 3 bases and J by 2 bases, with 11 bases between the two germline ends. CDR1 and CDR2 (germline): GTSNPN, SVGIG (reference sequence). CDR3 sequence (DNA): TGTGCCTGGAGCGGGCAGAGGGCCTACGAGCAGTACTTC. The encoded protein is CAWSGQRAYEQYF.

The J gene is TRBJ2-7, the V gene TRBV27, with TRBD1 as a possible D gene (5 bases). Germline V CDR1 and CDR2: MNHEY, SMNVEV (reference sequence). V gave up 3 bases and J gave up 2 bases, with 14 bases separating them. The CDR3 extends over 15 amino acids. The CDR3 reads CASSFQSTGTYEQYF. The CDR3 region has the DNA TGTGCCAGCAGTTTCCAGTCCACAGGAACCTACGAGCAGTACTTC.

This clone was detected once. The gene calls are TRBV27 and TRBJ2-7, with 9 positions matching TRBD1. After removal of 4 bases from V and 6 bases from J, the junction contained 4 bases not matched to a gene. The CDR3 extends over 13 amino acids. The germline CDR1 and CDR2 sequences are MNHEY and SMNVEV (reference sequence). CDR3 region: CASSYTGGGEQYF. The CDR3 bases are TGTGCCAGCAGTTATACAGGGGGCGGCGAGCAGTACTTC.

In regard to this clone: Other DNA sequences within the sample encode an identical CDR3. The chain couples TRBV15 to TRBJ2-7; no firm D call. Germline CDR1 LNHNV, CDR2 YYDKDF (reference sequence). The CDR3 is 14 amino acids. The germline V and J ends were trimmed by 0 bases and 2 bases, with 8 bases remaining between them. The CDR3 bases are TGTGCCACCAGCAGAGATAGGGCGGCCTACGAGCAGTACTTC. Its translation is CATSRDRAAYEQYF.

In its sample, this clone was seen a few times. V gene TRBV30 combines with J gene TRBJ2-7; the D call may be TRBD1 or TRBD2 (6 bases each). Trimming removed 5 bases from V and 2 bases from J, with 10 bases in between. This CDR3 contains 12 residues. Germline V CDR1 and CDR2: GTSNPN, SVGIG (reference sequence). CDR3 amino acids: CAWDGGPYEQYF. The CDR3 DNA follows: TGTGCCTGGGATGGGGGGCCCTACGAGCAGTACTTC.

J is TRBJ2-3 and V is TRBV5-1; D is ambiguous. This CDR3 is built from 15 residues. V dropped 0 bases and J dropped 0 bases, with 8 bases sitting between them. Germline lookup yields CDR1 SGHRS and CDR2 YFSETQ. The CDR3 here is CASSLADPSTDTQYF. The DNA for the CDR3 is TGCGCCAGCAGCTTGGCCGACCCTAGCACAGATACGCAGTATTTT.

V usage is TRBV6-5 and J usage is TRBJ1-2; the D is unclear. CDR1 and CDR2 from the germline V gene are MNHEY and SVGAGI. The CDR3 has 13 amino acids. Trimming cost V 7 bases and J 4 bases, with 13 bases left between them. CDR3 region: CASTRSTGYGYTF. The DNA for the CDR3 is TGTGCCAGCACCCGGTCCACGGGCTATGGCTACACCTTC.

This chain joins TRBV7-9 and TRBJ1-4; D remains unclear. This CDR3 comprises 14 residues. Per germline, CDR1 SEHNR and CDR2 FQNEAQ (reference sequence). Trimming took 5 bases from V and 3 from J, leaving 10 bases between them. This CDR3 reads CASSPDGANEKLFF. The CDR3 nucleotides read TGTGCCAGCAGCCCTGACGGAGCTAATGAAAAACTGTTTTTT.

This chain uses TRBV5-1 with TRBJ2-3; D remains ambiguous. The CDR3 spans 15 residues. Germline lookup yields CDR1 SGHRS and CDR2 YFSETQ. V was pared by 6 bases and J by 0 bases, with 14 bases between. In nucleotides, the CDR3 is TGCGCCAGCACCTTTGTGTGGGCTAGCACAGATACGCAGTATTTT. Protein: CASTFVWASTDTQYF.

The rearrangement uses TRBV9 and TRBJ2-7, with 10 bases that match TRBD1. V was pared by 0 bases and J by 1 base, with 7 bases of the junction left unmatched. The CDR3 has 17 residues. CDR1 SGDLS and CDR2 YYNGEE come from the germline V gene. The DNA of the CDR3 is TGTGCCAGCAGCGTAGGGGTTGGGGACAGGGGTTCCTACGAGCAGTACTTC. It encodes CASSVGVGDRGSYEQYF.